These 24 T cell receptor beta chains came from one sample sequenced in a study of T cells in localized non-small cell lung cancer (dated by TCRdb to the early 2020s). The receptor library was made with the immunoSEQ multiplex PCR assay. The clones in this table, taken by TCRdb from immuneACCESS, are in-frame only. Not every clone is retained; where verified, under half of the shortfall comes from an unresolved V gene, and the cause of the rest is unknown. Recorded for this sample are 900 or so clones; approximately 29% of them occurred a single time. Around 16% of the sample is held by the ten biggest clonotypes. Sequencing was performed on lung tumor tissue, taken before any cancer treatment. These TCRs come from a woman aged 18-50 years with stage III lung adenocarcinoma.

There are a few counts of this clone. The genes are TRBV12-5 and TRBJ1-2, with D possibly being TRBD1 (5 bases). The CDR3 covers 13 residues. Germline V gene sequence: CDR1 LGHNT, CDR2 FRNRAP. CDR3 loop: CASTLRGTRGYTF. The DNA for the CDR3 is TGTGCCAGCACCTTGAGGGGTACACGTGGCTACACCTTC.

The CDR3 protein is CASSLDLSGSYSGNTIYF. The CDR3 nucleotides read TGTGCCAGCAGCTTAGATCTATCAGGGAGCTACTCTGGAAACACCATATATTTT. This chain joins TRBV11-3 and TRBJ1-3, with D maybe TRBD1 (5 bases). The CDR3 runs to 18 residues. Germline CDR1 reads SGHNT; CDR2 reads YENEEA. The V end was cut by 0 bases, the J end by 0 bases, with 15 bases between.

This CDR3 reads CASIDRGRGGTEAFF. The CDR3 coding sequence is TGTGCCAGCATCGACAGGGGGCGGGGGGGCACTGAAGCTTTCTTT. The chain employs TRBV6-8 and TRBJ1-1, with 10 nucleotides matching TRBD1. The CDR3 consists of 15 residues. J lost 4 bases, V lost 7 bases, and 9 bases had no gene match. The germline CDR1 and CDR2 sequences are MNHGY and SAAAGT.

A note on this clone: The junction and the germline gene differ at one end; a read error may be behind it. The chain links TRBV6-4 to TRBJ2-3; D not resolved. CDR3 length: 14 residues. CDR1 and CDR2 from the germline V gene are MRHNA and SNTAGT. The CDR3: CASSERASTDMQYF. The CDR3 DNA is TGTGCCAGCAGTGAAAGGGCAAGCACAGATATGCAGTATTTT.

The rearrangement links TRBV30 to TRBJ2-5, with D perhaps matching TRBD1 (6 bases). CDR3 size: 11 residues. CDR1 and CDR2 from the germline V gene are GTSNPN and SVGIG (reference sequence). V gave up 2 bases and J gave up 5 bases, with 6 bases separating them. In DNA, the CDR3 is TGTGCCTGGAGTAGGGGGGAGACCCAGTACTTC. Translation: CAWSRGETQYF. Full variable domain (rest looked up from reference TRBV30 and TRBJ2-5): SQTIHQWPATLVQPVGSPLSLECTVEGTSNPNLYWYRQAAGRGLQLLFYSVGIGQISSEVPQNLSASRPQDRQFILSSKKLLLSDSGFYLCAWSRGETQYFGPGTRLLVL.

Relative to its sample, this clone is large. The chain combines TRBV9 with TRBJ1-1; tentative D call: TRBD1 (5 bases). This CDR3 is built from 13 residues. Germline values: CDR1 SGDLS, CDR2 YYNGEE. Trimming stripped 5 bases from V and 1 base from J, with 9 bases between. CDR3 nucleotide sequence: TGTGCCAGCAGTGACAGTCCGAACACTGAAGCTTTCTTT. It yields the protein CASSDSPNTEAFF. Variable domain in full (rest from reference TRBV9 and TRBJ1-1): DSGVTQTPKHLITATGQRVTLRCSPRSGDLSVYWYQQSLDQGLQFLIQYYNGEERAKGNILERFSAQQFPDLHSELNLSSLELGDSALYFCASSDSPNTEAFFGQGTRLTVV.

The genes are TRBV18 and TRBJ1-2; no clear D gene. With 5 bases removed from V and 3 bases from J, the gap between germline ends came to 7 bases. CDR1 is KGHSH and CDR2 is LQKENI in the germline V gene. This CDR3 comprises 12 residues. This CDR3 is CASSTTDYGYTF. The CDR3 region has the DNA TGTGCCAGCTCAACGACCGACTATGGCTACACCTTC.

In this sample, this clone is medium-sized. The chain's CDR3 is CASSQGGASYEQYF. For the CDR3, the DNA is TGTGCCAGCAGCCAGGGGGGGGCCTCCTACGAGCAGTACTTC. The chain recombines TRBV11-3 with TRBJ2-7; D may be TRBD1 or TRBD2 (7 bases each). Trimming cost V 5 bases and J 0 bases, with 11 bases left between them. The CDR3 sequence is 14 residues long. The V gene's germline CDR1 is SGHNT and CDR2 YENEEA.

The rearrangement links TRBV9 to TRBJ2-1; D may be TRBD2 (6 bases). Looked up from germline, CDR1 is SGDLS and CDR2 is YYNGEE. The CDR3 runs to 16 residues. The germline V and J ends were trimmed by 0 bases and 9 bases, with 19 bases remaining between them. CDR3 region: CASSVATGERRGEQFF. The CDR3 bases are TGTGCCAGCAGCGTAGCTACGGGGGAGCGTAGGGGTGAGCAGTTCTTC.

The chain links TRBV10-2 to TRBJ2-1, with TRBD1 matching 7 bases. This CDR3 comprises 15 residues. Trimming at V came to 4 bases and at J to 8 bases, leaving 11 bases not matched to a gene. Germline-derived CDR1 and CDR2 are WSHSY and SAAADI. Here the CDR3 DNA reads TGCGCCAGCAGTGTAAGGGGGCCTTTATTCCATGAGCAGTTCTTC. Its protein is CASSVRGPLFHEQFF.

The genes are TRBV19 and TRBJ1-6, with D possibly matching TRBD1 (5 bases). CDR1 LNHDA and CDR2 SQIVND come from the germline V gene (reference sequence). Trimming shortened V by 9 bases and J by 7 bases, and 16 bases separated the two germline ends. The CDR3 has 14 residues. CDR3 DNA: TGTGCCAGCTCTGAGGGGAGTAGCAATTCACCCCTCCACTTT. Translating it yields CASSEGSSNSPLHF.

Sample share makes this clone hyperexpanded. The chain combines TRBV16 with TRBJ2-1; unclear D gene. Between the trimmed V and J ends, which lost 2 bases and 0 bases, there was a span of 8 bases. This CDR3 region has 15 residues. The V gene's germline CDR1 is KGHSY and CDR2 FQNENV. Here the CDR3 reads CASSQGSDSYNEQFF. The CDR3, as DNA: TGTGCCAGCAGCCAAGGCAGCGACTCCTACAATGAGCAGTTCTTC. Variable domain in full (rest from reference TRBV16 and TRBJ2-1): GEEVAQTPKHLVRGEGQKAKLYCAPIKGHSYVFWYQQVLKNEFKFLISFQNENVFDETGMPKERFSAKCLPNSPCSLEIQATKLEDSAVYFCASSQGSDSYNEQFFGPGTRLTVL.

This chain links TRBV19 with TRBJ2-7; possible D gene TRBD2, 6 bases. Trimming shortened V by 3 bases and J by 4 bases, and 13 bases separated the two germline ends. The CDR3 is made up of 14 amino acids. The V gene's germline CDR1 is LNHDA and CDR2 SQIVND (reference sequence). CDR3 nucleotide sequence: TGTGCCAGTAGTATCAGGCGGGACCTTTACGAGCAGTACTTC. Its protein is CASSIRRDLYEQYF.

This clone appeared a few times. The rearrangement links TRBV11-3 to TRBJ2-1; TRBD2 matches at 12 bases. This CDR3 contains 16 residues. From germline, CDR1 is SGHNT and CDR2 YENEEA. J lost 3 bases, V lost 6 bases, and 6 bases had no gene match. The CDR3 loop is CASRPTSGGFYNEQFF. The CDR3 nucleotides read TGTGCCAGCAGGCCGACTAGCGGGGGATTCTACAATGAGCAGTTCTTC. The whole variable domain, remainder taken from reference TRBV11-3 and TRBJ2-1, is EAGVVQSPRYKIIEKKQPVAFWCNPISGHNTLYWYLQNLGQGPELLIRYENEEAVDDSQLPKDRFSAERLKGVDSTLKIQPAELGDSAVYLCASRPTSGGFYNEQFFGPGTRLTVL.

This clone was seen more than once but under ten times. The chain joins TRBV27 to TRBJ2-1, with 7 bases fitting TRBD1. The J segment lost 2 bases and the V segment lost 2 bases, leaving 3 bases of the junction unmatched. The CDR3 sequence is 15 residues long. Germline CDR1 reads MNHEY; CDR2 reads SMNVEV (reference sequence). Here the CDR3 reads CASSLEGAAYNEQFF. Here the CDR3 DNA reads TGTGCCAGCAGTTTAGAGGGGGCAGCCTACAATGAGCAGTTCTTC.

This clone is large in the sample. V and J are TRBV9 and TRBJ1-1; possible D gene TRBD1, 6 bases. From germline, CDR1 is SGDLS and CDR2 YYNGEE. The CDR3 is made up of 12 amino acids. The V end was cut by 7 bases, the J end by 6 bases, with 13 bases between. CDR3 in DNA: TGTGCCAGCGGACAGAGCCAATCTGAAGCTTTCTTT. This encodes CASGQSQSEAFF.

This clone was found a few times. The rearrangement uses TRBV11-3 and TRBJ1-2; 9 bases map to TRBD1. Germline V gene data show CDR1 as SGHNT and CDR2 as YENEEA. The J segment lost 5 bases and the V segment lost 3 bases, leaving 7 bases of the junction unmatched. The length of the CDR3 is 15 residues. The CDR3 spells CASSLRQGESYGYTF. The CDR3 DNA is TGTGCCAGCAGCTTGCGACAGGGGGAAAGTTATGGCTACACCTTC.

V is TRBV19 and J is TRBJ2-5, with D perhaps matching TRBD2 (6 bases). There are 17 residues in the CDR3. Germline-derived CDR1 and CDR2 are LNHDA and SQIVND (reference sequence). Trimming stripped 6 bases from V and 8 bases from J, with 28 bases between. CDR3 sequence (DNA): TGTGCCAGTAGCCGGTGGGGGGACGACGGTAAATTTGAAACCCAGTACTTC. Amino acid sequence: CASSRWGDDGKFETQYF.

This clone counts as medium-sized. V is TRBV11-3 and J is TRBJ1-2, with TRBD1 as a possible D gene (5 bases). The germline V and J ends were trimmed by 4 bases and 7 bases, with 19 bases remaining between them. The CDR3 extends over 15 amino acids. The V gene's germline CDR1 is SGHNT and CDR2 YENEEA. The DNA of the CDR3 is TGTGCCAGCAGCTACTGGACATTCCAGGGTGCTGGCTACACCTTC. Its protein product is CASSYWTFQGAGYTF.

The chain is built from TRBV5-1 and TRBJ1-1, with a possible D match to TRBD1 (5 bases). The CDR3 runs to 15 residues. Germline values: CDR1 SGHRS, CDR2 YFSETQ. Trimming removed 0 bases from V and 2 bases from J, with 11 bases in between. The CDR3 nucleotides are TGCGCCAGCAGCTTGGGCGATGGGGGTAACACTGAAGCTTTCTTT. This gives the protein CASSLGDGGNTEAFF.

The chain combines TRBV6-8 with TRBJ1-6; tentatively, D is TRBD1 (6 bases). Per germline, CDR1 MNHGY and CDR2 SAAAGT. CDR3 length: 15 residues. Trimming took 7 bases from V and 8 from J, leaving 18 bases between them. The CDR3 is CASTTWGAEDSPLHF. DNA of the CDR3: TGTGCCAGCACTACCTGGGGGGCAGAAGATTCACCCCTCCACTTT.

This sequence joins TRBV23-1 and TRBJ2-5; D gene uncertain. TRBV23-1 carries the ORF label, with uncertain function. The CDR3 has 14 residues. Trimming took off 6 bases at V and 3 bases at J, with 14 bases between the two ends. For the CDR3, the DNA is TGCGCCAGCAGAGAACCCTTTTCGGAAGAGACCCAGTACTTC. This gives the protein CASREPFSEETQYF.

The gene calls are TRBV12-5 and TRBJ2-1, with TRBD1 as a possible D gene (6 bases). The CDR3 is 14 residues long. Germline CDR1 is LGHNT and CDR2 is FRNRAP. V was shortened by 6 bases and J by 0 bases, with 9 bases between the two germline ends. CDR3 DNA sequence: TGTGCTAGTGGGACAGGCGGCTCCTACAATGAGCAGTTCTTC. This translates into CASGTGGSYNEQFF. Based on the CDR3 plus reference TRBV12-5 and TRBJ2-1, the full variable domain is DARVTQTPRHKVTEMGQEVTMRCQPILGHNTVFWYRQTMMQGLELLAYFRNRAPLDDSGMPKDRFSAEMPDATLATLKIQPSEPRDSAVYFCASGTGGSYNEQFFGPGTRLTVL.

This clone has a handful of counts. J is TRBJ1-1 and V is TRBV9; D possibly corresponds to TRBD1 (5 bases). V gave up 0 bases and J gave up 3 bases, with 12 bases separating them. Germline CDR1 is SGDLS and CDR2 is YYNGEE. This CDR3 has 15 residues. The CDR3 sequence: CASSVVWGGYTEAFF. The CDR3 bases are TGTGCCAGCAGCGTAGTCTGGGGGGGATACACTGAAGCTTTCTTT.